The 2 T cell receptor beta chains below all came from one sample that was sequenced in a study of blood T cell repertoires in COVID-19. The method was immunoSEQ multiplex PCR; TCRdb's version includes in-frame clones alone and lacks a portion of them. The data contain some 350,000 clones, under 95% of them seen just once; the ten biggest clones take up approximately 3.5%. The sample consisted of peripheral blood. Receptors were obtained from a woman between 18 and 30 years old who had recovered from COVID-19.

This chain connects TRBV24-1 to TRBJ2-3, with TRBD1 matching 11 bases. Germline CDR1 KGHDR, CDR2 SFDVKD. With V trimmed by 3 bases and J by 4 bases, 5 bases remained unmatched. CDR3 length: 16 residues. Here the CDR3 DNA reads TGTGCCACCAGTGATCCGGGACAGGGGGGCCCAGATACGCAGTATTTT. This translates into CATSDPGQGGPDTQYF.

This rearrangement joins TRBV7-2 to TRBJ1-1; the match to TRBD1 covers 9 bases. This CDR3 has 15 residues. Losses at the gene ends were 1 base for V and 2 bases for J; bases not matched to a gene: 2. Germline lookup yields CDR1 SGHTA and CDR2 FQGNSA. The CDR3 sequence: CASSLVTGGNTEAFF. In nucleotides, the CDR3 is TGTGCCAGCAGCTTAGTTACAGGGGGCAACACTGAAGCTTTCTTT.